The present T cell receptor (beta chain) was sequenced within a study of cytomegalovirus exposure and HLA in healthy donors. Overall study context: Most donors, more than 80% of a few hundred genotyped, fell in the Caucasian-associated ancestry cluster.

The V gene's germline CDR1 is SNHLY and CDR2 FYNNEI. The CDR3 is 14 amino acids. V was pared by 6 bases and J by 5 bases, with 5 bases of the junction left unmatched. Sampled while nominally healthy, donors likely had unrecorded immune exposures. The table lists this clone with a few counts. The PCR employed 60 Vbeta primers together with 13 Jbeta primers. The method was immunoSEQ multiplex PCR; TCRdb's version includes in-frame clones alone and lacks a portion of them. The sample contains about 150,000 clones, about 75% of which appear only once. Sequencing input: PBMCs. The sequence was obtained from a young man in good health and CMV-seronegative. This chain joins TRBV2 and TRBJ1-4, with 8 bases matching TRBD1. For the CDR3, the DNA is TGTGCCAGCAGAGACAGGGGACAGAATGAAAAACTGTTTTTT. This encodes CASRDRGQNEKLFF. Using reference TRBV2 and TRBJ1-4 for the parts outside the CDR3, the full variable domain is EPEVTQTPSHQVTQMGQEVILRCVPISNHLYFYWYRQILGQKVEFLVSFYNNEISEKSEIFDDQFSVERPDGSNFTLKIRSTKLEDSAMYFCASRDRGQNEKLFFGSGTQLSVL.